This T cell receptor beta chain appears in the sequencing data of a study of T cells after yellow fever vaccination. This clonotype appeared a few times. MiXCR, applied by TCRdb to the 5' RACE reads, yields one record per CDR3 protein. The repertoire holds approximately 300,000 distinct CDR3 sequences, with about 11% as singletons. V shed 2 bases and J shed 4 bases, with 13 bases lying between them. Germline lookup yields CDR1 KGHSH and CDR2 LQKENI. The CDR3 is 15 amino acids. This chain joins TRBV18 and TRBJ2-3; perhaps TRBD2 as D (5 bases). The sequence came from a man aged 18 to 29 who received the YFV17D yellow fever vaccine. The material sequenced was CD4+ T cells sorted from PBMCs, taken 45 days after the yellow fever booster vaccination. CDR3 loop: CASSPYIKGADTQYF. DNA of the CDR3: TGTGCCAGCTCACCATATATCAAGGGAGCAGATACGCAGTATTTT. The full variable domain, its missing parts supplied by reference TRBV18 and TRBJ2-3, is NAGVMQNPRHLVRRRGQEARLRCSPMKGHSHVYWYRQLPEEGLKFMVYLQKENIIDESGMPKERFSAEFPKEGPSILRIQQVVRGDSAAYFCASSPYIKGADTQYFGPGTRLTVL.